Shown below are 21 T cell receptor beta chains from a single sample sequenced in a study of memory CD4+ T cells and cytomegalovirus serostatus. Single viable CD3+CD4+CD8-CD45RO+ cells were sorted as the memory CD4+ T cells. Using immunoSEQ multiplex PCR, the repertoire was profiled, and TCRdb retains in-frame clones only, with some absent. The table lists tens of thousands of clones, around 80% of them singletons, with roughly 1.1% in the top ten. Sequenced: memory CD4+ T cells from blood. These receptors all come from an adult in good health and CMV-seronegative.

The chain is built from TRBV19 and TRBJ2-7; 13 positions agree with TRBD2. CDR3 length: 17 amino acids. Looked up from germline, CDR1 is LNHDA and CDR2 is SQIVND (reference sequence). J gave up 5 bases and V 6 bases, and 13 bases lay outside the gene matches. In nucleotides, the CDR3 is TGTGCCAGTAGACAAACAGCCACGGGACTAGCGGGACACGAGCAGTACTTC. It yields the protein CASRQTATGLAGHEQYF.

The chain joins TRBV5-1 to TRBJ2-1; no definite D call. Trimming stripped 1 base from V and 4 bases from J, with 9 bases between. Germline V gene data show CDR1 as SGHRS and CDR2 as YFSETQ. The CDR3 runs to 14 residues. Written as DNA, the CDR3 is TGCGCCAGCAGCTTGTCTCAGGTATACAATGAGCAGTTCTTC. Translating it yields CASSLSQVYNEQFF.

The chain carries TRBV6-5 and TRBJ1-1; D is uncertain. The CDR3 runs 14 residues. The V end was cut by 2 bases, the J end by 0 bases, with 7 bases between. CDR1 and CDR2 (germline): MNHEY, SVGAGI. The CDR3 region is CASSYDRLNTEAFF. In DNA form, the CDR3 reads TGTGCCAGCAGTTACGATCGGCTGAACACTGAAGCTTTCTTT.

The chain recombines TRBV28 with TRBJ1-1; D remains ambiguous. V lost 6 bases to trimming and J lost 6 bases, with 14 bases between them. This CDR3 spans 13 amino acids. Germline-derived CDR1 and CDR2 are MDHEN and SYDVKM. For the CDR3, the DNA is TGTGCCAGCAGCAACGGTCCTTACCCTGAAGCTTTCTTT. Protein product: CASSNGPYPEAFF.

V and J are TRBV7-2 and TRBJ1-1; D ambiguous. Germline CDR1 is SGHTA and CDR2 is FQGNSA. The CDR3 is 14 residues long. The ends were cut back, 5 bases at V and 5 bases at J, with 15 bases in the middle. CDR3 bases: TGTGCCAGCAGCCCACCCCCTAGAGGAACTGAAGCTTTCTTT. Residues: CASSPPPRGTEAFF.

As concerns this clone: At one of its ends the junction is not consistent with the germline gene, which may arise from a read error. The V and J genes are TRBV7-9 and TRBJ2-7; D is perhaps TRBD2 (5 bases). Germline V gene lookup returns CDR1 SEHNR and CDR2 FQNEAQ (reference sequence). The CDR3 has 14 amino acids. The CDR3 is CASSLASTSDEQYF. The CDR3 region has the DNA TGTGCCAGCAGCCTAGCATCGACCTCCGACGAGCAGTACTTC.

This clone occurred a few times. The V call is TRBV5-1, the J call TRBJ1-2; 11 positions match TRBD1. Germline V gene data show CDR1 as SGHRS and CDR2 as YFSETQ. This CDR3 contains 14 residues. V trimming: 4 bases; J trimming: 7 bases; junction bases outside the gene matches: 6. The CDR3 here is CASSLGQGARGYTF. The CDR3 nucleotides are TGCGCCAGCAGCCTAGGACAGGGGGCTCGTGGCTACACCTTC.

This chain connects TRBV10-3 to TRBJ2-7, with D possibly called TRBD1 or TRBD2 (5 bases each). The CDR3 sequence is 14 residues long. Germline assignment: CDR1 ENHRY and CDR2 SYGVKD. Trimming removed 8 bases at V and 1 base at J, with 15 bases between. CDR3 sequence: CAIGGGRESYEQYF. The CDR3 DNA follows: TGTGCCATCGGGGGTGGCAGGGAGTCCTACGAGCAGTACTTC.

The J gene is TRBJ1-3, the V gene TRBV7-2, with no clear D. V lost 0 bases and J lost 7, with 7 bases in between. This CDR3 spans 13 amino acids. Per the germline V gene, CDR1 is SGHTA and CDR2 is FQGNSA. The CDR3 is CASSLASGNTIYF. The CDR3 nucleotides are TGTGCCAGCAGCTTAGCGTCGGGGAACACCATATATTTT.

The chain carries TRBV7-8 and TRBJ2-7, with TRBD1 matching 9 bases. This CDR3 has 15 residues. Germline loops: CDR1 SGHVS, CDR2 FQNEAQ. With 1 base clipped from V and 2 bases from J, the junction kept 3 bases outside the gene matches. The CDR3 is CASSLGQGVTYEQYF. In DNA form, the CDR3 reads TGTGCCAGCAGCTTAGGACAGGGGGTGACCTACGAGCAGTACTTC. Supplemented by reference TRBV7-8 and TRBJ2-7, the full variable domain reads GAGVSQSPRYKVAKRGQDVALRCDPISGHVSLFWYQQALGQGPEFLTYFQNEAQLDKSGLPSDRFFAERPEGSVSTLKIQRTQQEDSAVYLCASSLGQGVTYEQYFGPGTRLTVT.

The chain combines TRBV25-1 with TRBJ1-1; D not certain. The V end was cut by 5 bases, the J end by 0 bases, with 16 bases between. The germline V gene encodes CDR1 MGHDK and CDR2 SYGVNS. CDR3 length: 16 amino acids. The CDR3 region is CASSNFGVKMNTEAFF. The CDR3 coding sequence is TGTGCCAGCAGTAACTTTGGGGTTAAAATGAACACTGAAGCTTTCTTT.

V gene TRBV11-3 combines with J gene TRBJ2-1, with a weak D call TRBD1 (6 bases). This CDR3 contains 15 residues. The ends were cut back, 5 bases at V and 7 bases at J, with 18 bases in the middle. CDR1 is SGHNT and CDR2 is YENEEA in the germline V gene. The DNA for the CDR3 is TGTGCCAGCAGCCGCGAACAGGGTAGCTTTAATGAGCAGTTCTTC. It is translated as CASSREQGSFNEQFF. Full variable domain (remainder filled in from reference TRBV11-3 and TRBJ2-1): EAGVVQSPRYKIIEKKQPVAFWCNPISGHNTLYWYLQNLGQGPELLIRYENEEAVDDSQLPKDRFSAERLKGVDSTLKIQPAELGDSAVYLCASSREQGSFNEQFFGPGTRLTVL.

V gene TRBV7-2 combines with J gene TRBJ1-5; D is unclear. CDR1 SGHTA and CDR2 FQGNSA come from the germline V gene. The CDR3 runs 13 residues. Trimming pared 1 base from V and 6 bases from J, leaving 7 bases between. CDR3 in amino acids: CASSLGGGQPQHF. The CDR3 DNA sequence: TGTGCCAGCAGCTTAGGAGGTGGTCAGCCCCAGCATTTT.

This clone appeared a few times. V and J are TRBV29-1 and TRBJ2-1; D is perhaps TRBD2 (5 bases). Germline loops: CDR1 SQVTM, CDR2 ANQGSEA. The V end lost 8 bases, the J end lost 9 bases, and 17 bases lay between the germline ends. This CDR3 has 12 residues. For the CDR3, the DNA is TGCAGCCCTCAATGGCGGGTGGGTGAGCAGTTCTTC. Protein sequence: CSPQWRVGEQFF.

This clone was detected only once. This chain joins TRBV10-1 and TRBJ2-3, with 7 positions matching TRBD2. This CDR3 has 16 residues. From germline, CDR1 is WNHNN and CDR2 SYGVQD (reference sequence). V lost 2 bases, J lost 0 bases, and 5 bases stayed unmatched. CDR3 bases: TGCGCCAGCAGTGAGACAAGAGCGGGGAGCACAGATACGCAGTATTTT. Translating gives CASSETRAGSTDTQYF.

The chain carries TRBV18 and TRBJ1-2; D gene ambiguous. Looked up from germline, CDR1 is KGHSH and CDR2 is LQKENI. The CDR3 totals 15 residues. The ends were cut back, 2 bases at V and 2 bases at J, with 12 bases in the middle. The CDR3, as DNA: TGTGCCAGCTCACCATCAGCCGGAGAGAACTATGGCTACACCTTC. Translation gives CASSPSAGENYGYTF.

The rearrangement joins TRBV25-1 to TRBJ2-2, with a tentative D call TRBD1 (6 bases). V was pared by 6 bases and J by 0 bases, with 11 bases between. The CDR3 is 15 amino acids. CDR1 MGHDK and CDR2 SYGVNS come from the germline V gene. The CDR3: CASRTTGANTGELFF. DNA of the CDR3: TGTGCCAGCAGAACGACAGGAGCGAACACCGGGGAGCTGTTTTTT.

V usage is TRBV18 and J usage is TRBJ2-7, with D perhaps TRBD2 (6 bases). The CDR3 spans 14 residues. V dropped 6 bases and J dropped 2 bases, with 14 bases sitting between them. From germline, CDR1 is KGHSH and CDR2 LQKENI. The CDR3 loop is CASSSRRETYEQYF. The CDR3 DNA follows: TGTGCCAGCTCGTCCCGGCGGGAAACCTACGAGCAGTACTTC.

This clone was found once. The chain uses TRBV7-2 and TRBJ2-3; the D gene is possibly TRBD1 (5 bases). Deletions cut 5 bases from V and 1 base from J, with 10 bases between. Germline V gene lookup returns CDR1 SGHTA and CDR2 FQGNSA. The CDR3 is made up of 14 amino acids. CDR3 nucleotide sequence: TGTGCCAGCAGCAAGACAGACCGCACAGATACGCAGTATTTT. This codes for CASSKTDRTDTQYF.

The chain links TRBV6-5 to TRBJ1-5; D may be TRBD1 (6 bases). There are 13 residues in the CDR3. Germline V gene sequence: CDR1 MNHEY, CDR2 SVGAGI. Trimming pared 9 bases from V and 5 bases from J, leaving 14 bases between. This CDR3 is CARETGTYQPQHF. The CDR3 DNA is TGTGCCAGAGAGACAGGCACTTATCAGCCCCAGCATTTT.

V gene TRBV19 combines with J gene TRBJ1-1; possibly TRBD1 for D (5 bases). V was cut by 0 bases and J by 2 bases, with 13 bases left in between. The CDR3 runs 16 residues. Germline CDR1 is LNHDA and CDR2 is SQIVND (reference sequence). CDR3 residues: CASSIDARTPNTEAFF. CDR3 coding DNA: TGTGCCAGTAGTATAGATGCGAGGACACCTAACACTGAAGCTTTCTTT.